Below, 25 T cell receptor beta chains from the same sample are listed, as sequenced in a study of glioma-infiltrating T cells. The iRepertoire nested amplicon-rescue multiplex PCR amplified TCR alpha and beta CDR3s from RNA. Each CDR3 protein gets one entry after TCRdb re-called the multiplex PCR reads with MiXCR. The sample records around 140,000 distinct CDR3 sequences, 35% to 50% being singletons. Sequenced input: glioma tissue, nonneoplastic brain tissue, or PBMCs (not recorded which). Source of these receptors: a human donor with low-grade glioma or glioblastoma, undergoing nonglioma brain surgery, or in good health (not recorded which).

This clonotype came up a few times. The chain is built from TRBV6-6 and TRBJ2-5; the D gene is possibly TRBD2 (6 bases). Trimming pared 0 bases from V and 4 bases from J, leaving 9 bases between. The CDR3 is 14 residues long. Germline V gene lookup returns CDR1 MNHNY and CDR2 SVGAGI (reference sequence). DNA of the CDR3: TGTGCCAGCAGTTACTCGGAGGGGCCAGAGACCCAGTACTTC. Translated: CASSYSEGPETQYF.

As regards this clonotype: Given a much more abundant clone one base away, this may be a read error. The chain combines TRBV6-1 with TRBJ2-7; a weak D match, TRBD1 (6 bases). The germline CDR1 and CDR2 sequences are MNHNS and SASEGT. The CDR3 covers 15 residues. The V end lost 6 bases, the J end lost 6 bases, and 21 bases lay between the germline ends. The chain's CDR3 is CASRKTQGPHCEQYF. The CDR3 DNA follows: TGTGCCAGCAGAAAAACCCAGGGGCCCCATTGCGAGCAGTACTTC.

A note on this clonotype: One end of the junction fails to match germline, which may point to a read error. The CDR3 is CASSPGQFDTQYF. The CDR3 DNA follows: TGCGCCAGCAGCCCCGGACAGTTCGATACGCAGTATTTC. The V and J genes are TRBV5-1 and TRBJ2-3; possible D gene TRBD1, 6 bases. Germline V gene sequence: CDR1 SGHRS, CDR2 YFSETQ. This CDR3 region has 13 residues.

This clonotype was detected a few times. This rearrangement joins TRBV7-2 to TRBJ2-3; 7 bases are a match to TRBD2. The CDR3 loop spans 12 amino acids. V shed 4 bases and J 10 bases; nucleotides not matched to a gene: 5. Germline values: CDR1 SGHTA, CDR2 FQGNSA. The DNA for the CDR3 is TGTGCCAGCAGCTGGCGGGGGTCCTCGCAGTATTTT. Translated, it gives CASSWRGSSQYF.

The chain is built from TRBV2 and TRBJ2-5; TRBD1 is a possible D gene (7 bases). CDR3 length equals 15 residues. Trimming took off 7 bases at V and 1 base at J, with 16 bases between the two ends. The germline gives CDR1 SNHLY, CDR2 FYNNEI. In DNA, the CDR3 is TGTGCCAGCACCTGGCAGGGGGGACGCCAAGAGACCCAGTACTTC. Translation gives CASTWQGGRQETQYF. The full variable domain, with the rest looked up from reference TRBV2 and TRBJ2-5, is EPEVTQTPSHQVTQMGQEVILRCVPISNHLYFYWYRQILGQKVEFLVSFYNNEISEKSEIFDDQFSVERPDGSNFTLKIRSTKLEDSAMYFCASTWQGGRQETQYFGPGTRLLVL.

A remark on this clonotype: A single base separates this from a much larger clone, so it may be a read error. CDR3 nucleotide sequence: TGTGCCAGCAGTTTACAGACATGGGGTGATACTGAAGCTTTCTTT. Protein product: CASSLQTWGDTEAFF. The genes are TRBV6-6 and TRBJ1-1, with D hard to call. Germline V gene lookup returns CDR1 MNHNY and CDR2 SVGAGI (reference sequence). V shed 4 bases and J shed 5 bases, with 17 bases lying between them. The CDR3 has 15 amino acids.

The chain has TRBV6-5 and TRBJ1-1, with 7 nucleotides matching TRBD1. The V gene end was trimmed by 6 bases and the J gene end by 3 bases; junction bases not matched to a gene: 7. The CDR3 is made up of 14 amino acids. Looked up from germline, CDR1 is MNHEY and CDR2 is SVGAGI. DNA of the CDR3: TGTGCCAGCAGCCAGGGGGGGGATTACACTGAAGCTTTCTTT. It is translated as CASSQGGDYTEAFF.

The chain couples TRBV20-1 to TRBJ2-7; 9 nucleotides match TRBD1. This CDR3 has 13 amino acids. The germline V gene has CDR1 DFQATT and CDR2 SNEGSKA (reference sequence). V gave up 5 bases and J gave up 5 bases; unmatched junction bases: 7. The chain's CDR3 is CSAYRDRDDEQYF. CDR3 sequence (DNA): TGCAGTGCTTACCGGGACAGGGACGACGAGCAGTACTTC.

This chain connects TRBV4-1 to TRBJ2-3; 7 bases map to TRBD2. This CDR3 contains 15 residues. V was pared by 3 bases and J by 2 bases, with 5 bases of the junction left unmatched. Germline-derived CDR1 and CDR2 are MGHRA and YSYEKL. The CDR3 region has the DNA TGCGCCAGCAGCCAGAGGCTAGCGGCCACAGATACGCAGTATTTT. Protein sequence: CASSQRLAATDTQYF.

This chain links TRBV7-9 with TRBJ2-1; a weak D match, TRBD1 (6 bases). CDR1 SEHNR and CDR2 FQNEAQ come from the germline V gene (reference sequence). V lost 4 bases and J lost 1, with 17 bases in between. The CDR3 spans 17 residues. The CDR3 sequence is CASSSTRDRLSYNEQFF. CDR3 nucleotide sequence: TGTGCCAGCAGCTCCACTAGAGACAGGTTGTCCTACAATGAGCAGTTCTTC.

Concerning this clonotype itself: The junction departs from germline at one end; a sequencing error may be responsible. The V gene is TRBV6-1, the J gene TRBJ2-7; the match to TRBD2 covers 7 bases. This CDR3 has 15 amino acids. Per germline, CDR1 MNHNS and CDR2 SASEGT. The CDR3 DNA reads as TGTGCCAGCAGCCCCGGGGCTAGCGGCTTATACGAGCGGTACTTC. This encodes CASSPGASGLYERYF.

This clonotype was seen repeatedly, ten times or more. The chain is built from TRBV20-1 and TRBJ2-1; no firm D call. Trimming stripped 6 bases from V and 7 bases from J, with 16 bases between. Germline-derived CDR1 and CDR2 are DFQATT and SNEGSKA (reference sequence). The CDR3 totals 13 residues. This CDR3 is CSAQSGVGNEQFF. CDR3 DNA sequence: TGCAGTGCGCAATCCGGAGTAGGAAATGAGCAGTTCTTC.

The chain links TRBV20-1 to TRBJ2-3, with 10 bases that match TRBD2. The CDR3 has 14 amino acids. V shed 5 bases, J shed 5 bases, and the junction held 7 bases outside the gene matches. The germline CDR1 and CDR2 sequences are DFQATT and SNEGSKA (reference sequence). In nucleotides, the CDR3 is TGCAGTGCTGACGGGGGGACTAGCGTAGATACGCAGTATTTT. Its protein product is CSADGGTSVDTQYF.

Only a few counts were recorded for this clonotype. The chain links TRBV7-9 to TRBJ2-3; 11 bases fit TRBD2. The CDR3 runs to 15 residues. Germline V CDR1 and CDR2: SEHNR, FQNEAQ (reference sequence). The ends lost 6 bases at V and 5 bases at J; junction bases unmatched: 7. CDR3 region: CASSTGTSGLDTQYF. In DNA, the CDR3 is TGTGCCAGCAGTACCGGGACTAGCGGACTAGATACGCAGTATTTT.

With respect to this clonotype: Being one base from a much bigger clone, this may be a read error. The chain is built from TRBV12-3 or TRBV12-4 and TRBJ1-1; no clear D. This CDR3 is built from 11 residues. Trimming took 1 base from V and 5 from J, leaving 2 bases between them. This CDR3 reads CASSLETEAFF. Here the CDR3 DNA reads TGTGCCAGCAGTTTAGAGACTGAAGCTTTCTTT.

This clonotype was detected only a few times. The V call is TRBV6-2 or TRBV6-3, the J call TRBJ2-3; TRBD2 matches 8 bases. CDR3 length equals 15 residues. The germline V gene has CDR1 MNHEY and CDR2 SVGEGT. Unmatched junction bases numbered 2, after V lost 2 bases and J lost 1 base. DNA for the CDR3: TGTGCCAGCAGTTACACGACTAGCGGCACAGATACGCAGTATTTT. Translation gives CASSYTTSGTDTQYF.

The gene calls are TRBV6-1 and TRBJ2-2; D is unresolved. CDR1 MNHNS and CDR2 SASEGT come from the germline V gene. The V gene lost 6 bases and the J gene lost 4 bases, with 27 bases spanning the gap. The CDR3 covers 19 residues. The CDR3 nucleotides read TGTGCCAGCAGACAATCAGGCGTTGGAAGGAATTTTGGCACCGGGGAGCTGTTTTTT. Translating it yields CASRQSGVGRNFGTGELFF.

In the case of this clonotype: This may be a read error, as it is one base from a much larger clone. The chain combines TRBV18 with TRBJ2-1, with TRBD1 matching over 9 bases. Trimming took 3 bases from V and 13 from J; bases not matched to a gene: 13. The CDR3 sequence is 15 residues long. The germline gives CDR1 KGHSH, CDR2 LQKENI. CDR3 coding DNA: TGTGCCAGCTCACCGGAACAGGGGGCAGAAGGCGACCAGTTCTTC. It is translated as CASSPEQGAEGDQFF.

J is TRBJ2-1 and V is TRBV6-1; D might be TRBD2 (7 bases). V was cut by 10 bases and J by 6 bases, with 16 bases left in between. CDR3 length equals 13 residues. Germline CDR1 reads MNHNS; CDR2 reads SASEGT. This chain's CDR3 is CATRQGGGNEQFF. DNA for the CDR3: TGTGCCACCCGCCAGGGAGGGGGCAATGAGCAGTTCTTC.

This chain connects TRBV4-3 to TRBJ1-3; D unresolved. The CDR3 consists of 13 residues. The germline gives CDR1 LGHNA, CDR2 YSLEER. Deletions cut 2 bases from V and 9 bases from J, with 11 bases between. CDR3 nucleotides: TGCGCCAGCAGCCAAAATCCCTGGGGCACCATATATTTT. It specifies CASSQNPWGTIYF.

The rearrangement links TRBV4-1 to TRBJ2-1, with D possibly matching TRBD2 (5 bases). The V end was cut by 4 bases, the J end by 4 bases, with 14 bases between. The CDR3 extends over 15 amino acids. Germline CDR1 is MGHRA and CDR2 is YSYEKL. In DNA, the CDR3 is TGCGCCAGCAGCCCCCTCGGGCGGAGGTACAATGAGCAGTTCTTC. Protein sequence: CASSPLGRRYNEQFF.

J is TRBJ2-1 and V is TRBV7-9; 8 nucleotides match TRBD2. There are 15 residues in the CDR3. Germline trimming cut 5 bases from V and 4 bases from J; bases unmatched to any gene: 7. The V gene's germline CDR1 is SEHNR and CDR2 FQNEAQ (reference sequence). The CDR3 protein is CASSRGGGGYNEQFF. The CDR3 DNA is TGTGCCAGCAGCCGAGGCGGCGGGGGGTACAATGAGCAGTTCTTC.

The chain has TRBV9 and TRBJ2-5; D is ambiguous. CDR1 is SGDLS, CDR2 YYNGEE, per germline. Deletions cut 0 bases from V and 5 bases from J, with 11 bases between. The CDR3 length is 14 residues. In nucleotides, the CDR3 is TGTGCCAGCAGCGTAGTGGGCCTCCAGGAGACCCAGTACTTC. As protein: CASSVVGLQETQYF.

The chain links TRBV6-1 to TRBJ2-1; tentative D call: TRBD1 (5 bases). This CDR3 region has 16 residues. Trimming pared 6 bases from V and 0 bases from J, leaving 15 bases between. CDR1 and CDR2 from the germline V gene are MNHNS and SASEGT. The CDR3 coding sequence is TGTGCCAGCAGAGTCAGGACATCTAACTCCTACAATGAGCAGTTCTTC. Translation gives CASRVRTSNSYNEQFF.

A few counts support this clonotype. The rearrangement links TRBV20-1 to TRBJ2-1; TRBD2 matches at 9 bases. The J segment lost 9 bases and the V segment lost 3 bases, leaving 9 bases of the junction unmatched. Germline CDR1 and CDR2: DFQATT and SNEGSKA (reference sequence). This CDR3 is built from 14 residues. CDR3 DNA sequence: TGCAGTGCTAGTATAGCGGGAGATTATGGTGAGCAGTTCTTC. Amino acid sequence: CSASIAGDYGEQFF.